This T cell receptor (beta chain) was identified in a study of OX40 agonist ivuxolimab in advanced cancers. The table came from immunoSEQ multiplex PCR; TCRdb's copy has only in-frame clones and leaves some out. The sample yields fewer than 30,000 clones, 65% to 90% seen once. The CDR3 is made up of 15 amino acids. Germline lookup yields CDR1 WSHSY and CDR2 SAAADI. J lost 7 bases, V lost 0 bases, and 5 bases had no gene match. This material consisted of CD4+ or CD8+ T cells sorted from blood, taken in a trial of the OX40 agonist ivuxolimab. The chain joins TRBV10-2 to TRBJ1-5; TRBD1 matches at 8 bases. This TCR was sampled from an adult with an advanced solid tumor such as melanoma, head and neck, liver or kidney cancer. CDR3 nucleotides: TGCGCCAGCAGTGAGTCGAGACAGGGGAGGCAGCCCCAGCATTTT. Translated, it gives CASSESRQGRQPQHF.